This T cell receptor (beta chain) came from a study of T cells after yellow fever vaccination. This clonotype was detected only a few times. TCRdb analysed the 5' RACE reads with MiXCR anew, one entry per CDR3 protein. The sample consists of approximately 300,000 distinct CDR3 sequences, 10% to 15% of them appearing once. Source: CD4+ T cells sorted from PBMCs, taken 45 days after the yellow fever booster vaccination. This TCR was recovered from a man between 25 and 39 years old who received the YFV17D yellow fever vaccine.

The CDR3 sequence: CASSLPSGRFSSGGELFF. CDR3 bases: TGTGCCAGCAGCTTGCCTAGCGGGAGGTTTAGTTCGGGCGGGGAGCTGTTTTTT. J is TRBJ2-2 and V is TRBV7-8, with 11 bases matching TRBD2. Germline CDR1 reads SGHVS; CDR2 reads FQNEAQ. The ends lost 3 bases at V and 7 bases at J; junction bases unmatched: 13. This CDR3 comprises 18 residues.